Listed below are T cell receptor beta chains from one sample, sequenced in a study of neoadjuvant anti-PD-1 for oral cavity cancer. Generated by immunoSEQ multiplex PCR, the TCRdb table keeps only in-frame clones and is missing some. The data contain approximately 67,000 clones, 80% to 90% of them singletons. This specimen consisted of PBMCs, obtained before nivolumab (anti-PD-1) treatment. The source of these receptors is a person aged 35 to 85 with oral cavity squamous cell carcinoma. Both conserved end residues are part of each CDR3. A D gene is named only where the DNA matches it firmly. Clone size appears in some rows only: once, few, many, or a class for an expanded clone.

cdr3_nt,cdr3_aa,clone_size,j_call,d_call,v_call
TGTGCCATCAGTGTTGGGGGCTACGAGCAGTACTTC,CAISVGGYEQYF,few,TRBJ2-7,NA,TRBV10-3
TGTGCCAGCAGTGGAGGGGGTAGCGGGAGTAATGAGCAGTTCTTC,CASSGGGSGSNEQFF,NA,TRBJ2-1,TRBD2,TRBV6-1
TGTGCCAGCAGCCGTCAGGGGCGGGGGGAGACCCAGTACTTC,CASSRQGRGETQYF,NA,TRBJ2-5,NA,TRBV5-4
TGTGCCAGCAGTTTGAGGTCTAGCGGGAGGGCCACATCCCACGAGCAGTACTTC,CASSLRSSGRATSHEQYF,NA,TRBJ2-7,TRBD2,TRBV28
TGTGCCAGCAGCCAAGGAGACAGAGGGACCGGGGAGCTGTTTTTT,CASSQGDRGTGELFF,NA,TRBJ2-2,NA,TRBV4-2
TGTGCCAGCAGCGAAGCGGGAGGGGGTATCCACAATGAGCAGTTCTTC,CASSEAGGGIHNEQFF,NA,TRBJ2-1,TRBD2,TRBV7-9
TGTGCCAGCAGCGCGAATGGGGACTATGGCTACACCTTC,CASSANGDYGYTF,NA,TRBJ1-2,NA,TRBV9
TGTGCCAGCAGTTTAATAGGTTCAGGGAACACCGGGGAGCTGTTTTTT,CASSLIGSGNTGELFF,NA,TRBJ2-2,NA,TRBV27
TGTGCCAGCAGCTTTGCGGGAGGAAGATACTACGAGCAGTACTTC,CASSFAGGRYYEQYF,NA,TRBJ2-7,TRBD2,TRBV13
TGTGCCAGCAGTGTTCGGACAGCAGGAGAGACCCAGTACTTC,CASSVRTAGETQYF,once,TRBJ2-5,NA,TRBV2
TGTGCCTGTCGAAGTCACACAGATACGCAGTATTTT,CACRSHTDTQYF,NA,TRBJ2-3,NA,TRBV6-1
TGTGCCAGCAGCCCCGATAGCAATCAGCCCCAGCATTTT,CASSPDSNQPQHF,NA,TRBJ1-5,NA,TRBV28
TGTGCCAGCAGCCGCAGTAGCGTCCAAGAGACCCAGTACTTC,CASSRSSVQETQYF,NA,TRBJ2-5,NA,TRBV5-4
TGTGCCAGCAGTCCCGGGACACACTCCTACGAGCAGTACTTC,CASSPGTHSYEQYF,NA,TRBJ2-7,NA,TRBV6-5
TGTGCCAGTACCGGGACGATTTACGGACTTGCCGGGGAGCTGTTTTTT,CASTGTIYGLAGELFF,NA,TRBJ2-2,NA,TRBV28
TGTGCCAGCAGTGAAGGATGGCAGGGGAATGGCTACACCTTC,CASSEGWQGNGYTF,NA,TRBJ1-2,NA,TRBV2
TGCGCCAGCAGCCCGTCCGGGGGGGATAACACTGAAGCTTTCTTT,CASSPSGGDNTEAFF,NA,TRBJ1-1,NA,TRBV5-1
TGCGCCAGCAGCCCTGGACGGGGGCACGGCACTGAAGCTTTCTTT,CASSPGRGHGTEAFF,once,TRBJ1-1,NA,TRBV5-1
TGTGCCAGCAGGGGACTAGCGGGAAGGAGCTCCTACAATGAGCAGTTCTTC,CASRGLAGRSSYNEQFF,once,TRBJ2-1,TRBD2,TRBV7-6
TGTGCCAGCAGTTACCGTTCTCTAGCGACGTTGGAGCAGTACTTC,CASSYRSLATLEQYF,NA,TRBJ2-7,NA,TRBV6-5
TGTGCCAGCAGCTTGACGGGGGCTGGCGAGCAGTACTTC,CASSLTGAGEQYF,NA,TRBJ2-7,NA,TRBV5-4
TGTGCCAGCAGCTTAGCACCCGACAATTACGAGCAGTACTTC,CASSLAPDNYEQYF,few,TRBJ2-7,NA,TRBV13